Shown below are 15 T cell receptor beta chains from a single sample sequenced in a study of blood T cell repertoires in COVID-19. Profiled with immunoSEQ multiplex PCR; TCRdb holds only in-frame clones, not every one. In the table there are approximately 230,000 clones, approximately 90% of which are singletons. The sequencing input was peripheral blood. The receptors here all came from a man aged 30 to 39 who had recovered from COVID-19.

The chain uses TRBV12-5 and TRBJ1-1; D is uncertain. Trimming removed 5 bases from V and 3 bases from J, with 7 bases in between. Looked up from germline, CDR1 is LGHNT and CDR2 is FRNRAP. The CDR3 spans 12 residues. For the CDR3, the DNA is TGTGCTAGTGGTCTCCTATACACTGAAGCTTTCTTT. It specifies CASGLLYTEAFF. Full variable domain (outside the CDR3, taken from reference TRBV12-5 and TRBJ1-1): DARVTQTPRHKVTEMGQEVTMRCQPILGHNTVFWYRQTMMQGLELLAYFRNRAPLDDSGMPKDRFSAEMPDATLATLKIQPSEPRDSAVYFCASGLLYTEAFFGQGTRLTVV.

This chain links TRBV7-8 with TRBJ2-3; 9 nucleotides line up with TRBD2. This CDR3 contains 17 residues. In germline, CDR1 is SGHVS, CDR2 FQNEAQ. Trimming removed 4 bases from V and 5 bases from J; junction bases left unmatched: 13. As DNA, the CDR3 is TGTGCCAGCAGCTCTGCCCCCCGGGGAGCGGGGGGAGATACGCAGTATTTT. Amino acid sequence: CASSSAPRGAGGDTQYF.

The chain has TRBV27 and TRBJ2-5; 7 positions agree with TRBD1. J was trimmed by 2 bases and V by 6 bases; bases with no gene match: 9. This CDR3 comprises 15 residues. The germline V gene has CDR1 MNHEY and CDR2 SMNVEV (reference sequence). The chain's CDR3 is CASRYRDRPQETQYF. In nucleotides, the CDR3 is TGTGCCAGCAGATACCGGGACAGACCACAAGAGACCCAGTACTTC.

The V call is TRBV6-5, the J call TRBJ1-2, with a possible D match to TRBD1 (6 bases). The V gene lost 0 bases and the J gene lost 5 bases, with 13 bases spanning the gap. CDR3 length equals 15 residues. CDR1 is MNHEY, CDR2 SVGAGI, per germline. CDR3 loop: CASSYSRGGLYGYTF. For the CDR3, the DNA is TGTGCCAGCAGTTACTCGCGGGGGGGGCTTTATGGCTACACCTTC.

This clone was observed once. The chain links TRBV5-1 to TRBJ1-4; 8 bases line up with TRBD1. The CDR3 is made up of 18 amino acids. CDR1 is SGHRS and CDR2 is YFSETQ in the germline V gene. The trim removed 0 bases at V and 0 bases at J, leaving 7 bases unmatched. CDR3 DNA: TGCGCCAGCAGCTTGGCCCACGGACAGGGCGCAACTAATGAAAAACTGTTTTTT. It codes for CASSLAHGQGATNEKLFF.

This clone was observed once. The chain combines TRBV7-2 with TRBJ2-5; D gene ambiguous. The CDR3 totals 13 residues. CDR1 is SGHTA and CDR2 is FQGNSA in the germline V gene. Trimming removed 5 bases at V and 2 bases at J, with 9 bases between. This CDR3 reads CASSLSRQETQYF. CDR3 nucleotide sequence: TGTGCCAGCAGCCTTAGTCGTCAAGAGACCCAGTACTTC.

This chain links TRBV30 with TRBJ2-2; D not resolved. The V end was cut by 0 bases, the J end by 7 bases, with 9 bases between. The V gene's germline CDR1 is GTSNPN and CDR2 SVGIG (reference sequence). The CDR3 totals 13 residues. CDR3 in DNA: TGTGCCTGGAGTGTGGGTAGCCGCGGGGAGCTGTTTTTT. Encoded protein: CAWSVGSRGELFF.

The V call is TRBV6-4, the J call TRBJ2-2; 7 nucleotides align to TRBD1. Germline trimming cut 5 bases from V and 0 bases from J; bases unmatched to any gene: 6. The CDR3 runs to 16 residues. Germline V gives CDR1 MRHNA, CDR2 SNTAGT. CDR3 nucleotides: TGTGCCAGCAGTCCCCGACAGGGCGCGAACACCGGGGAGCTGTTTTTT. Its protein is CASSPRQGANTGELFF.

The chain recombines TRBV5-1 with TRBJ2-1, with TRBD2 identical over 8 bases. V lost 3 bases to trimming and J lost 8 bases; unmatched junction nucleotides: 7. Germline CDR1 is SGHRS and CDR2 is YFSETQ. The CDR3 is 14 amino acids. CDR3 loop: CASSSGGGQDEQFF. CDR3 in DNA: TGCGCCAGCAGCTCGGGCGGGGGGCAGGATGAGCAGTTCTTC.

The V gene is TRBV28, the J gene TRBJ2-7; D gene uncertain. This CDR3 has 14 amino acids. Germline CDR1 is MDHEN and CDR2 is SYDVKM. V shed 4 bases and J shed 2 bases, with 12 bases lying between them. The CDR3 region is CASSSDSFPYEQYF. Written as DNA, the CDR3 is TGTGCCAGCAGTTCAGACTCATTTCCCTACGAGCAGTACTTC.

V is TRBV10-1 and J is TRBJ2-2; 8 bases agree with TRBD1. The CDR3 spans 14 residues. CDR1 WNHNN and CDR2 SYGVQD come from the germline V gene (reference sequence). J was trimmed by 9 bases and V by 3 bases; bases with no gene match: 6. CDR3 bases: TGCGCCAGCAGTGATGGGACAGGCCTAAGGGAGCTGTTTTTT. Amino acids: CASSDGTGLRELFF.

The rearrangement links TRBV19 to TRBJ1-1, with TRBD1 as a possible D gene (5 bases). From germline, CDR1 is LNHDA and CDR2 SQIVND (reference sequence). Trimming took off 6 bases at V and 1 base at J, with 9 bases between the two ends. The CDR3 covers 13 residues. The CDR3 reads CASRTGSNTEAFF. CDR3 in DNA: TGTGCCAGTAGAACAGGATCGAACACTGAAGCTTTCTTT.

The chain uses TRBV5-4 and TRBJ2-3, with D uncertain. V lost 3 bases to trimming and J lost 2 bases, with 4 bases between them. This CDR3 spans 12 amino acids. Germline CDR1 is SGHNT and CDR2 is YYREEE (reference sequence). In DNA, the CDR3 is TGTGCCAGCAGCTCCTACACAGATACGCAGTATTTT. This gives the protein CASSSYTDTQYF.

The chain employs TRBV27 and TRBJ2-7; unclear D gene. V dropped 1 base and J dropped 0 bases, with 7 bases sitting between them. The length of the CDR3 is 14 residues. Germline V CDR1 and CDR2: MNHEY, SMNVEV (reference sequence). In nucleotides, the CDR3 is TGTGCCAGCAGTTTATTTCGGGTCTCCTACGAGCAGTACTTC. As protein: CASSLFRVSYEQYF.

This clone was observed a single time. This rearrangement joins TRBV19 to TRBJ1-2; D might be TRBD1 (5 bases). V was pared by 3 bases and J by 8 bases, with 19 bases between. Germline lookup yields CDR1 LNHDA and CDR2 SQIVND (reference sequence). This CDR3 is 15 amino acids long. The CDR3: CASSMGKWGVDGYTF. The CDR3 region has the DNA TGTGCCAGTAGTATGGGCAAGTGGGGGGTAGACGGCTACACCTTC.